The 3 T cell receptor beta chains presented below share a single source sample, sequenced in a study of graft-versus-host responses after intestinal transplantation. Method: immunoSEQ multiplex PCR; TCRdb's copy keeps in-frame clones and lacks some. Of about 85,000 clones listed, roughly 80% are singletons. Their antigens remain unidentified. Sequences were derived from unstimulated CD4+ T cells sorted from spleen or lymph node cells, sampled before intestinal transplant. The source of these receptors is a human donor who received an intestinal transplant.

DNA for the CDR3: TGCGCCAGCAGCTTCCAGGGCCTAAGCACAGATACGCAGTATTTT. The encoded protein is CASSFQGLSTDTQYF. The gene calls are TRBV5-1 and TRBJ2-3; D might be TRBD1 (5 bases). Germline V gene lookup returns CDR1 SGHRS and CDR2 YFSETQ. The V end lost 2 bases, the J end lost 0 bases, and 10 bases lay between the germline ends. The CDR3 spans 15 residues.

The chain uses TRBV11-1 and TRBJ1-2; no reliable D call. Germline V gene sequence: CDR1 SGHAT, CDR2 FQDESV (reference sequence). Trimming removed 5 bases at V and 4 bases at J, with 14 bases between. The CDR3 consists of 14 residues. CDR3 protein: CASSPNGMGYGYTF. The CDR3 region has the DNA TGTGCCAGCAGCCCCAACGGGATGGGCTATGGCTACACCTTC.

The sample holds many counts of this clone. The chain has TRBV29-1 and TRBJ1-2; D might be TRBD1 (6 bases). Trimming took off 1 base at V and 10 bases at J, with 13 bases between the two ends. The CDR3 totals 12 residues. CDR1 and CDR2 (germline): SQVTM, ANQGSEA. The CDR3 DNA sequence: TGCAGCGTTGAAGCCTTACAGGGCACCTACACCTTC. Translation: CSVEALQGTYTF.